One sample yielded the 7 T cell receptor beta chains listed below, sequenced in a study of blood T cell repertoires in COVID-19. Clones were read by immunoSEQ multiplex PCR, and TCRdb kept only the in-frame ones, dropping some. Here the sample spans some 300,000 clones, 90% to 95% being singletons. Material for sequencing was PBMCs or T cells enriched from blood (not recorded which). Receptors originate from a woman in her 30s who had been exposed to COVID-19.

V is TRBV5-1 and J is TRBJ1-3; TRBD1 agrees at 8 bases. Per the germline V gene, CDR1 is SGHRS and CDR2 is YFSETQ. The CDR3 is made up of 16 amino acids. Losses at the gene ends were 0 bases for V and 0 bases for J; bases not matched to a gene: 2. CDR3 DNA: TGCGCCAGCAGCTTGGACACAGGGGGCTCTGGAAACACCATATATTTT. It is translated as CASSLDTGGSGNTIYF. Using reference TRBV5-1 and TRBJ1-3 for the parts outside the CDR3, the full variable domain is KAGVTQTPRYLIKTRGQQVTLSCSPISGHRSVSWYQQTPGQGLQFLFEYFSETQRNKGNFPGRFSGRQFSNSRSEMNVSTLELGDSALYLCASSLDTGGSGNTIYFGEGSWLTVV.

The chain links TRBV5-1 to TRBJ2-5; 7 nucleotides align to TRBD1. The germline CDR1 and CDR2 sequences are SGHRS and YFSETQ. This CDR3 is built from 14 residues. J gave up 2 bases and V 2 bases, and 3 bases lay outside the gene matches. Written as DNA, the CDR3 is TGCGCCAGCAGCTTTCAGGGACAGCAAGAGACCCAGTACTTC. It specifies CASSFQGQQETQYF.

This chain uses TRBV4-2 with TRBJ2-5, with 9 bases matching TRBD2. Looked up from germline, CDR1 is LGHNA and CDR2 is YNFKEQ. This CDR3 has 16 residues. V was pared by 3 bases and J by 5 bases, with 10 bases of the junction left unmatched. The CDR3 DNA is TGTGCCAGCAGCCAGGCCCTTAGCGGGGGAAGGGAGACCCAGTACTTC. It is translated as CASSQALSGGRETQYF.

The chain employs TRBV12-5 and TRBJ2-1; 9 nucleotides match TRBD1. Germline CDR1 and CDR2: LGHNT and FRNRAP. The CDR3 is 14 residues long. V was pared by 5 bases and J by 8 bases, with 7 bases of the junction left unmatched. The CDR3 region is CASGAGTGWDEQFF. CDR3 nucleotides: TGTGCTAGTGGTGCTGGGACAGGGTGGGATGAGCAGTTCTTC.

The chain uses TRBV6-5 and TRBJ1-5, with D tentatively TRBD1 (5 bases). CDR1 is MNHEY, CDR2 SVGAGI, per germline. The CDR3 loop spans 13 amino acids. V was clipped by 2 bases and J by 11 bases, with 13 bases between them. The CDR3 is CASSYGAGFAQHF. The CDR3 nucleotides are TGTGCCAGCAGTTACGGGGCAGGTTTCGCCCAGCATTTT.

The gene calls are TRBV3-1 (or the pseudogene TRBV3-2) and TRBJ1-4; D remains ambiguous. This CDR3 has 14 amino acids. Per germline, CDR1 LGHDT and CDR2 YNNKEL (reference sequence). V lost 1 base, J lost 4 bases, and 7 bases lay in between. The CDR3 nucleotides read TGTGCCAGCAGCCAAGTTTTAGTTAATGAAAAACTGTTTTTT. It yields the protein CASSQVLVNEKLFF.

The chain has TRBV6-5 and TRBJ2-3; 7 bases match TRBD1. V was pared by 5 bases and J by 0 bases, with 5 bases of the junction left unmatched. The germline gives CDR1 MNHEY, CDR2 SVGAGI. The CDR3 runs 15 residues. The DNA for the CDR3 is TGTGCCAGCAGTAAGCAGGGGGTGAGCACAGATACGCAGTATTTT. This gives the protein CASSKQGVSTDTQYF.